This T cell receptor beta chain was recovered during a study of OX40 agonist ivuxolimab in advanced cancers. Study background: Eligibility rules accepted prior anti-PD-1, anti-PD-L1 or anti-CTLA-4 therapy, and over 35% had some. One hepatocellular carcinoma and two cutaneous melanoma patients partially responded. Study-level points and caveats: Nonresponders, in some cases, also had low normalized T-cell clonal expansion. Within 6 weeks, CD4+ and CD8+ blood T cells expanded clonally at 0.1 to 3.0 mg/kg.

Only a few counts were recorded for this clone. The target antigen is unknown. Sequencing was performed with immunoSEQ multiplex PCR; in TCRdb, only in-frame clones are kept and a portion is missing. The data show roughly 61,000 clones, with approximately 75% seen just once and 0.7% to 0.8% held by the top ten. The CDR3 is made up of 15 amino acids. V lost 1 base, J lost 9 bases, and 18 bases lay in between. CDR1 is MGHRA and CDR2 is YSYEKL in the germline V gene. Here the sequenced sample was CD4+ or CD8+ T cells sorted from blood, taken in a trial of the OX40 agonist ivuxolimab. The rearrangement joins TRBV4-1 to TRBJ1-2; D is unclear. The clonotype comes from an adult with an advanced solid tumor such as melanoma, head and neck, liver or kidney cancer. CDR3 residues: CASSQGERARPSYTF. The CDR3 DNA reads TGCGCCAGCAGCCAAGGGGAGAGGGCGCGTCCTAGCTACACCTTC.